Presented here are 29 T cell receptor beta chains from one specimen sequenced in a study of blood T cell repertoires in COVID-19. Some clones are missing from TCRdb's copy, which holds only in-frame ones; the method was immunoSEQ multiplex PCR. The sample yields more than 140,000 clones, around 83% seen once. The specimen was peripheral blood. Receptors were obtained from a woman aged 55-70 years with acute or convalescent COVID-19.

This rearrangement joins TRBV5-1 to TRBJ2-5; D is possibly TRBD1 (5 bases). In germline, CDR1 is SGHRS, CDR2 YFSETQ. The CDR3 covers 14 residues. The V and J ends lost 4 bases and 2 bases respectively, with 12 bases between them. The CDR3 loop is CASSKGNRQETQYF. The DNA for the CDR3 is TGCGCCAGCAGCAAGGGGAATCGGCAAGAGACCCAGTACTTC.

The chain combines TRBV6-5 with TRBJ1-1, with D maybe TRBD1 (6 bases). The length of the CDR3 is 14 residues. Trimming left V 8 bases short and J 0 bases short, with 13 bases between. CDR1 MNHEY and CDR2 SVGAGI come from the germline V gene. CDR3 bases: TGTGCCAGCCCCGCAGGGGCCCTGAACACTGAAGCTTTCTTT. Amino acids: CASPAGALNTEAFF.

This chain links TRBV7-8 with TRBJ2-7; 8 bases align to TRBD1. Per germline, CDR1 SGHVS and CDR2 FQNEAQ. This CDR3 region has 14 residues. After removal of 3 bases from V and 5 bases from J, the junction contained 6 bases not matched to a gene. The chain's CDR3 is CASSFRTGSDEQYF. In DNA form, the CDR3 reads TGTGCCAGCAGCTTTAGGACAGGGTCAGACGAGCAGTACTTC.

The V call is TRBV11-2, the J call TRBJ2-4, with D possibly being TRBD2 (6 bases). CDR1 and CDR2 (germline): SGHAT, FQNNGV. This CDR3 spans 16 amino acids. Trimming stripped 5 bases from V and 5 bases from J, with 19 bases between. The CDR3 here is CASSLSRWEVENIQYF. The CDR3 coding sequence is TGTGCCAGCAGCCTGAGTCGGTGGGAGGTGGAAAACATTCAGTACTTC.

The rearrangement uses TRBV28 and TRBJ2-1, with a weak D call TRBD1 (6 bases). Deletions cut 4 bases from V and 7 bases from J, with 11 bases between. The length of the CDR3 is 13 residues. Germline V CDR1 and CDR2: MDHEN, SYDVKM. In DNA, the CDR3 is TGTGCCAGCAGTTCCGGGACACTTAATGAGCAGTTCTTC. Translation: CASSSGTLNEQFF.

This chain connects TRBV10-2 to TRBJ1-5; D may be TRBD1 (5 bases). The CDR3 spans 14 residues. The germline gives CDR1 WSHSY, CDR2 SAAADI. V lost 1 base and J 6 bases, leaving 10 bases between the germline ends. The CDR3: CASSEYRQIQPQHF. The CDR3, as DNA: TGCGCCAGCAGTGAGTACAGGCAAATTCAGCCCCAGCATTTT.

This sequence joins TRBV2 and TRBJ2-2; weak D call: TRBD2 (7 bases). Germline-derived CDR1 and CDR2 are SNHLY and FYNNEI. The CDR3 consists of 15 residues. V was cut by 3 bases and J by 4 bases, with 12 bases left in between. The CDR3 sequence: CASSELGGPTGELFF. The CDR3 DNA reads TGTGCCAGCAGTGAGTTGGGGGGGCCCACCGGGGAGCTGTTTTTT.

This chain links TRBV3-1 (or the pseudogene TRBV3-2) with TRBJ1-1, with D maybe TRBD1 (5 bases). CDR3 length: 15 amino acids. V was pared by 0 bases and J by 3 bases, with 11 bases between. Germline V gives CDR1 LGHDT, CDR2 YNNKEL (reference sequence). The DNA of the CDR3 is TGTGCCAGCAGCCAAGAGACGACAGCCTACACTGAAGCTTTCTTT. It codes for CASSQETTAYTEAFF.

This rearrangement joins TRBV30 to TRBJ2-3, with D tentatively TRBD2 (5 bases). V was cut by 2 bases and J by 7 bases, with 10 bases left in between. Per the germline V gene, CDR1 is GTSNPN and CDR2 is SVGIG (reference sequence). The CDR3 contains 12 residues. This CDR3 is CAWSPPGNTQYF. CDR3 sequence (DNA): TGTGCCTGGAGTCCCCCGGGAAATACGCAGTATTTT.

This chain links TRBV10-3 with TRBJ1-6; the D gene is possibly TRBD1 (6 bases). Per germline, CDR1 ENHRY and CDR2 SYGVKD. V lost 3 bases to trimming and J lost 6 bases, with 15 bases between them. The CDR3 totals 16 residues. The DNA for the CDR3 is TGTGCCATCAGTGATATGGGGGGGCAGGTTAATTCACCCCTCCACTTT. This translates into CAISDMGGQVNSPLHF.

The rearrangement uses TRBV7-2 and TRBJ2-7; tentatively, D is TRBD2 (7 bases). The CDR3 has 15 residues. V shed 8 bases and J shed 4 bases, with 21 bases lying between them. The V gene's germline CDR1 is SGHTA and CDR2 FQGNSA. The CDR3 reads CASAAEGGATYEQYF. For the CDR3, the DNA is TGTGCCAGCGCCGCCGAAGGGGGGGCGACGTACGAGCAGTACTTC.

The chain joins TRBV7-8 to TRBJ1-3, with 8 bases matching TRBD1. Germline V lookup: CDR1 SGHVS, CDR2 FQNEAQ. CDR3 size: 14 residues. J gave up 4 bases and V 1 base, and 0 bases lay outside the gene matches. CDR3 DNA: TGTGCCAGCAGCTTAGGGACAGGGGGAAACACCATATATTTT. As protein: CASSLGTGGNTIYF.

The V gene is TRBV2, the J gene TRBJ1-1, with D maybe TRBD1 (6 bases). Trimming stripped 6 bases from V and 9 bases from J, with 14 bases between. CDR3 length: 12 amino acids. Germline CDR1 and CDR2: SNHLY and FYNNEI. CDR3 protein: CASRGAGRKAFF. The CDR3 coding sequence is TGTGCCAGCAGGGGGGCTGGACGGAAAGCTTTCTTT.

This clone was seen only once. The J gene is TRBJ1-4, the V gene TRBV12-3 or TRBV12-4; D possibly corresponds to TRBD1 (5 bases). The germline V and J ends were trimmed by 4 bases and 8 bases, with 11 bases remaining between them. The CDR3 is 13 amino acids. The CDR3 DNA follows: TGTGCCAGCAGTTGGGGGGATCGGGAAAAACTGTTTTTT. Protein sequence: CASSWGDREKLFF.

This clone was observed a single time. J is TRBJ2-7 and V is TRBV7-2; tentative D call: TRBD2 (5 bases). Trimming cost V 2 bases and J 3 bases, with 14 bases left between them. CDR3 length: 15 residues. The germline CDR1 and CDR2 sequences are SGHTA and FQGNSA. For the CDR3, the DNA is TGTGCCAGCAGCTTATCAGCGGCCCCAAACTACGAGCAGTACTTC. Amino acid sequence: CASSLSAAPNYEQYF.

The chain couples TRBV9 to TRBJ2-1, with unresolved D. This CDR3 contains 17 residues. Germline V gene data show CDR1 as SGDLS and CDR2 as YYNGEE. V shed 4 bases and J shed 4 bases, with 21 bases lying between them. CDR3 DNA sequence: TGTGCCAGCAGCCCCGCCGATTGGTCACACGCTTACAATGAGCAGTTCTTC. Protein product: CASSPADWSHAYNEQFF.

The chain is built from TRBV21-1 and TRBJ1-1. TRBV21-1 is noted as a pseudogene. The CDR3 sequence is 18 residues long. This CDR3 is CASRTPSVRPGLNTEAFF. Here the CDR3 DNA reads TGTGCCAGCAGGACACCGTCTGTTCGGCCGGGATTGAACACTGAAGCTTTCTTT.

The chain has TRBV5-4 and TRBJ2-6; 7 bases are shared with TRBD2. J gave up 0 bases and V 8 bases, and 5 bases lay outside the gene matches. The CDR3 runs to 15 residues. Germline CDR1 is SGHNT and CDR2 is YYREEE (reference sequence). In nucleotides, the CDR3 is TGTGCCAGTAGCGGGCCCCACTCTGGGGCCAACGTCCTGACTTTC. It codes for CASSGPHSGANVLTF.

The chain carries TRBV5-1 and TRBJ2-7; D gene ambiguous. The V end was cut by 0 bases, the J end by 0 bases, with 7 bases between. The germline gives CDR1 SGHRS, CDR2 YFSETQ. The CDR3 is 14 amino acids. The CDR3 DNA reads as TGCGCCAGCAGCTTGGACAGTGTCTCCTACGAGCAGTACTTC. Residues: CASSLDSVSYEQYF.

V is TRBV12-3 or TRBV12-4 and J is TRBJ2-7; TRBD1 aligns across 8 bases. The CDR3 length is 13 residues. Germline trimming cut 5 bases from V and 5 bases from J; bases unmatched to any gene: 5. The chain's CDR3 is CASSRTGSNEQYF. CDR3 bases: TGTGCCAGCAGTCGGACAGGGTCGAACGAGCAGTACTTC.

The rearrangement joins TRBV12-3 or TRBV12-4 to TRBJ2-1, with D possibly matching TRBD2 (6 bases). The CDR3 sequence is 13 residues long. Trimming cost V 3 bases and J 4 bases, with 7 bases left between them. The CDR3 coding sequence is TGTGCCAGCAGTTTCGGGAGATACAATGAGCAGTTCTTC. The encoded protein is CASSFGRYNEQFF.

V is TRBV5-1 and J is TRBJ1-2; D might be TRBD1 (5 bases). The germline CDR1 and CDR2 sequences are SGHRS and YFSETQ. Trimming cost V 3 bases and J 2 bases, with 8 bases left between them. The CDR3 is made up of 13 amino acids. CDR3 loop: CASSSDSNYGYTF. CDR3 nucleotide sequence: TGCGCCAGCAGCTCCGACAGCAACTATGGCTACACCTTC.

J is TRBJ1-3 and V is TRBV23-1; a weak D match, TRBD1 (5 bases). TRBV23-1 qualifies as an ORF whose function is uncertain. There are 20 residues in the CDR3. The V end lost 2 bases, the J end lost 0 bases, and 23 bases lay between the germline ends. Here the CDR3 reads CASSQRSAQGEPLSGNTIYF. The CDR3 DNA reads as TGCGCCAGCAGTCAACGTTCGGCCCAGGGTGAGCCCCTCTCTGGAAACACCATATATTTT.

This clone was seen more than once but under ten times. At one end the junction does not follow the germline gene, possibly because of a read error. The chain couples TRBV7-7 to TRBJ2-3; possible D gene TRBD1, 5 bases. Per the germline V gene, CDR1 is SSHAT and CDR2 is FNYEAQ (reference sequence). The CDR3 totals 15 residues. The CDR3 reads CASSLGVGPTDTQYF. CDR3 bases: TGTGCTAGCAGCTTAGGAGTGGGGCCCACAGATACGCAGTATTTT.

The chain couples TRBV6-7 to TRBJ1-3; TRBD1 aligns across 8 bases. TRBV6-7 is annotated as an ORF whose role is uncertain. The CDR3 totals 17 residues. V was clipped by 2 bases and J by 3 bases; unmatched bases: 9. CDR3 nucleotides: TGTGCCAGCAGTTACCAAAAAGCAGGGGGCTGTGGAAACACCATATATTTT. Translation: CASSYQKAGGCGNTIYF.

CDR3 in amino acids: CASSPGLAGKALRNEQYF. Here the CDR3 DNA reads TGTGCCAGCAGCCCAGGACTAGCGGGGAAGGCCCTAAGGAACGAGCAGTACTTC. V is TRBV7-2 and J is TRBJ2-7; 12 positions match TRBD2. Germline trimming cut 5 bases from V and 5 bases from J; bases unmatched to any gene: 16. Germline V gene lookup returns CDR1 SGHTA and CDR2 FQGNSA. The CDR3 loop spans 18 amino acids.

The rearrangement uses TRBV7-2 and TRBJ1-6, with TRBD1 matching over 9 bases. After removal of 1 base from V and 10 bases from J, the junction contained 11 bases not matched to a gene. This CDR3 is 17 amino acids long. In germline, CDR1 is SGHTA, CDR2 FQGNSA. The CDR3 nucleotides are TGTGCCAGCAGCTTAGGACCCAAACAGGGGGCAGGGTCACCCCTCCACTTT. This codes for CASSLGPKQGAGSPLHF.

This CDR3 reads CASSLGTGGDTQYF. DNA of the CDR3: TGTGCCAGCAGCCTGGGGACAGGGGGAGATACGCAGTATTTT. The V and J genes are TRBV11-3 and TRBJ2-3; 11 nucleotides match TRBD1. Trimming removed 5 bases from V and 5 bases from J; junction bases left unmatched: 3. This CDR3 region has 14 residues. The germline V gene encodes CDR1 SGHNT and CDR2 YENEEA.

The chain uses TRBV5-6 and TRBJ1-2; D possibly corresponds to TRBD1 (5 bases). Germline CDR1 is SGHDT and CDR2 is YYEEEE. V was trimmed by 0 bases and J by 4 bases, leaving 13 bases between them. This CDR3 has 15 residues. The CDR3 loop reads CASSLGQGGLYGYTF. CDR3 sequence (DNA): TGTGCCAGCAGCTTGGGGCAGGGAGGCCTCTATGGCTACACCTTC.